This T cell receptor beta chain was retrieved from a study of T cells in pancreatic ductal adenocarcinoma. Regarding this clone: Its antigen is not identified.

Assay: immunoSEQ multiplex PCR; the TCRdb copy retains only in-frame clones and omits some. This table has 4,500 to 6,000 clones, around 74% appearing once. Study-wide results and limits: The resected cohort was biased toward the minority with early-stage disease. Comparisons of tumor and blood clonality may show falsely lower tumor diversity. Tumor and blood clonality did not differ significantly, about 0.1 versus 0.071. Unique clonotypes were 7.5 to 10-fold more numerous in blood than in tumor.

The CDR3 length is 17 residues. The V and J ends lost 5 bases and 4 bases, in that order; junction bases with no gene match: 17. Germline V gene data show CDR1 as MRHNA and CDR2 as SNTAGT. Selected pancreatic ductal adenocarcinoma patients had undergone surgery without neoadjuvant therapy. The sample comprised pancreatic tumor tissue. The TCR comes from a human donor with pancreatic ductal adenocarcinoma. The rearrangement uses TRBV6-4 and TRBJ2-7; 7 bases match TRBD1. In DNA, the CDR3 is TGTGCCAGCAGTCCCGCCTCTCGTCGGGACAGCCCTTACGAGCAGTACTTC. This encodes CASSPASRRDSPYEQYF.